This T cell receptor beta chain was recorded in a study of blood T cell repertoires in COVID-19. In the study overall: The samples span acute and convalescent COVID-19 from the United States, Italy and Spain. From T cells, B-cell-depleted T cells, or PBMCs came the material, which was cDNA or gDNA.

Per germline, CDR1 SEHNR and CDR2 FQNEAQ (reference sequence). This CDR3 region has 14 residues. The V and J ends lost 1 base and 8 bases respectively, with 12 bases between them. Study processing details: From reference gene primer amplification, estimates of nucleated cell counts were derived. Data came from immunoSEQ multiplex PCR; TCRdb stores just in-frame clones and leaves some out. That table gives V, J and clone size, and the DNA gave D and trimming. The data contain approximately 22,000 clones, approximately 80% of them singletons. Sequencing used peripheral blood. The V call is TRBV7-9, the J call TRBJ2-4, with a tentative D call TRBD1 (6 bases). This clonotype originated in an elderly man with active or convalescent COVID-19. CDR3 residues: CASSLGQGRYIQYF. As DNA, the CDR3 is TGTGCCAGCAGCTTAGGTCAGGGGCGGTACATTCAGTACTTC.